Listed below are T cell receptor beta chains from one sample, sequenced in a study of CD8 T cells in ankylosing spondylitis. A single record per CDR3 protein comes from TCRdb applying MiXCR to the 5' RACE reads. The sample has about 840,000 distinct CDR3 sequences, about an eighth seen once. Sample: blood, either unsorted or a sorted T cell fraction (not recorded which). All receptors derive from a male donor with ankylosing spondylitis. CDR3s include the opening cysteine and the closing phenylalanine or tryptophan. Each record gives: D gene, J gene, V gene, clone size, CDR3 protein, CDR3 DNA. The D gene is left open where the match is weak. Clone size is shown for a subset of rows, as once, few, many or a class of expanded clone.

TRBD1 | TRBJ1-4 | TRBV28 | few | CASSFTGGPNEKLFF | TGTGCCAGCAGCTTTACAGGGGGCCCGAATGAAAAACTGTTTTTT
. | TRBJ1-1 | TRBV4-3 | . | CASSQEFAMNTEAFF | TGCGCCAGCAGCCAAGAATTCGCGATGAACACTGAAGCTTTCTTT
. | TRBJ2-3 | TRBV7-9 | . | CASSSPRGTQYF | TGTGCCAGCAGTTCCCCCAGGGGTACGCAGTATTTT
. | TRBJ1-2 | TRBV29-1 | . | CSAYSTPVVGYTF | TGCAGCGCTTATTCGACCCCGGTGGTTGGCTACACCTTC
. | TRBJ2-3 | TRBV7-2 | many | CASSLLGDTQYF | TGTGCCAGCAGTTTACTGGGGGATACGCAGTATTTT
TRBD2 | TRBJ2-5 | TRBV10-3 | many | CAVRGVRLAGDQETQYF | TGTGCCGTAAGAGGGGTACGACTAGCGGGGGACCAAGAGACCCAGTACTTC
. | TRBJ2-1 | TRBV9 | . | CASSVDQVARGRNEQFF | TGTGCCAGCAGCGTAGACCAGGTGGCGCGAGGGAGGAATGAGCAGTTCTTC
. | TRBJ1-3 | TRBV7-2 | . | CASSQQGGGSTIYF | TGTGCCAGCAGCCAACAGGGTGGTGGAAGCACCATATATTTT
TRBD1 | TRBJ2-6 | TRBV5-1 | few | CASSITGAGANVLTF | TGCGCCAGCAGCATAACAGGGGCAGGGGCCAACGTCCTGACTTTC
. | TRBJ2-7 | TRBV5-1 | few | CASSSDPDMISYEQYF | TGCGCCAGCAGCTCCGACCCGGACATGATCTCCTACGAGCAGTACTTC
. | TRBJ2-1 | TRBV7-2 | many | CASSFGVQQFF | TGTGCCAGCAGCTTCGGCGTACAGCAGTTCTTC
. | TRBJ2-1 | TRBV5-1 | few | CASSADSPSEQFF | TGCGCCAGCAGCGCGGACAGCCCTTCTGAGCAGTTCTTC
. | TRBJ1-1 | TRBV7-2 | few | CASSRQTATEAFF | TGTGCCAGCAGCCGCCAGACAGCCACTGAAGCTTTCTTT
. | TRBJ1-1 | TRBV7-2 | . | CASSLAPRGETEAFF | TGTGCCAGCAGCTTAGCACCCAGGGGAGAAACTGAAGCTTTCTTT
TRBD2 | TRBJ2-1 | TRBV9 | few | CASSWTSDTYNEQFF | TGTGCCAGCAGCTGGACTAGCGATACCTACAATGAGCAGTTCTTC
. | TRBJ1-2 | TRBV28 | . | CAIPEAGVGGYTF | TGTGCCATTCCGGAGGCAGGGGTCGGTGGCTACACCTTC
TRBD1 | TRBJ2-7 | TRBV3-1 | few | CASSPLQGARYEQYF | TGTGCCAGCAGCCCCCTACAGGGGGCGCGATACGAGCAGTACTTC
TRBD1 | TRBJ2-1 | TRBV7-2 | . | CASSFYRGIAEQFF | TGTGCCAGCAGCTTCTACAGGGGGATTGCTGAGCAGTTCTTC
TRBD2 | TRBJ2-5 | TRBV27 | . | CASSFLAGGSVAQYF | TGTGCCAGCAGTTTCCTAGCGGGGGGATCCGTGGCCCAGTACTTC
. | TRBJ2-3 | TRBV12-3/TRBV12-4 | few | CASSPLGGTYTDTQYF | TGTGCCAGCAGTCCCCTAGGCGGGACTTACACAGATACGCAGTATTTT
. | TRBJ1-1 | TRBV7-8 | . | CASSLIYTEAFF | TGTGCCAGCAGCTTAATTTACACTGAAGCTTTCTTT
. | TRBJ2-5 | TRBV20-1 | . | CSANRGATGETQYF | TGCAGTGCTAATCGCGGGGCCACGGGGGAGACCCAGTACTTC
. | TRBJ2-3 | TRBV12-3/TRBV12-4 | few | CASSLGGRVPDTQYF | TGTGCCAGCAGTTTAGGCGGCAGGGTTCCAGATACGCAGTATTTT
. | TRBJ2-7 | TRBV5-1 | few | CASTTTPSSDEQYF | TGCGCCAGCACCACTACCCCTAGTAGCGACGAGCAGTACTTC
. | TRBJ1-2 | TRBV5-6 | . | CASSLREGYTF | TGTGCCAGCAGCTTGAGGGAGGGCTACACCTTC
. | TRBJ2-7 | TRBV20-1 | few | CSANRIEQYF | TGCAGTGCTAACAGGATCGAGCAGTACTTC
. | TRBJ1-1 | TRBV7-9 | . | CASSLVFHTISKTEAFF | TGTGCCAGCAGCTTAGTCTTTCACACCATCAGTAAGACTGAAGCTTTCTTT
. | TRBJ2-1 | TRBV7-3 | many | CASSLRGGAPKYNEQFF | TGTGCCAGCAGCTTAAGGGGCGGCGCGCCCAAGTACAATGAGCAGTTCTTC
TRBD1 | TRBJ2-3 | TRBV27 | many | CASSFGTGVTNTQYF | TGTGCCAGCAGTTTTGGGACAGGGGTGACGAATACGCAGTATTTT
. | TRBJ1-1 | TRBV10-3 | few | CAISENVGKSITEAFF | TGTGCCATCAGTGAGAACGTTGGGAAATCGATCACTGAAGCTTTCTTT
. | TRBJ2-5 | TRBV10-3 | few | CAISEPRETQYF | TGTGCCATCAGTGAACCCCGGGAGACCCAGTACTTC
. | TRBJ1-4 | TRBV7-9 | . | CASSSIVGGGGEKLFF | TGTGCCAGCAGCTCTATCGTCGGAGGCGGGGGTGAAAAACTGTTTTTT
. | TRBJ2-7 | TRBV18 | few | CASSSGHLAGEQYF | TGTGCCAGCTCATCGGGACACCTCGCCGGGGAGCAGTACTTC
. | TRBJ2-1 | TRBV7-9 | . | CASSLRQGLGYEQFF | TGTGCCAGCAGCCTAAGACAGGGACTAGGCTATGAGCAGTTCTTC
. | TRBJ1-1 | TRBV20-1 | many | CSARGTVNTEAFF | TGCAGTGCTAGAGGGACGGTGAACACTGAAGCTTTCTTT
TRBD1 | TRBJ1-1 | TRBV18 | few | CASSLKTGQGTEAFF | TGTGCCAGCTCCCTTAAGACAGGGCAGGGAACTGAAGCTTTCTTT
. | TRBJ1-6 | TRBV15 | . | CATSRDRDRSPLHF | TGTGCCACCAGCAGAGATCGGGACCGCTCACCCCTCCACTTT
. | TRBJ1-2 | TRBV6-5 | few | CASSYRAHYGYTF | TGTGCCAGCAGTTACAGGGCCCACTATGGCTACACCTTC
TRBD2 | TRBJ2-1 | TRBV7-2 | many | CASSSGTTNNEQFF | TGTGCCAGCAGCTCCGGGACTACCAACAATGAGCAGTTCTTC
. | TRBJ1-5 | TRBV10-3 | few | CAISEGINQPQHF | TGTGCCATCAGTGAAGGTATCAATCAGCCCCAGCATTTT
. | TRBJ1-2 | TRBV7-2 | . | CASSLERAGYYGYTF | TGTGCCAGCAGCTTAGAGCGAGCGGGTTACTATGGCTACACCTTC
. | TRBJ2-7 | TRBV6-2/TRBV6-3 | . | CASSRPGSSYEQYF | TGTGCCAGCAGCCGACCCGGAAGCTCCTACGAGCAGTACTTC
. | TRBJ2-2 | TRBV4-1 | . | CASSQRTQTNTGELFF | TGCGCCAGCAGCCAGAGAACACAGACCAACACCGGGGAGCTGTTTTTT
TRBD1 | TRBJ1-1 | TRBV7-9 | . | CASSSKGQLNTEAFF | TGTGCCAGCAGCAGTAAGGGACAGTTGAACACTGAAGCTTTCTTT
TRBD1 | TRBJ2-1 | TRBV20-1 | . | CSASRGTGVYNEQFF | TGCAGTGCTTCGCGGGGGACAGGGGTTTACAATGAGCAGTTCTTC
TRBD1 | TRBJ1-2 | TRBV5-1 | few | CASSFVTGDYGYTF | TGCGCCAGCAGCTTCGTCACAGGGGACTATGGCTACACCTTC
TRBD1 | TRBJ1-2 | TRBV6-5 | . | CASRLLTGGYYGYTF | TGTGCCAGCCGTTTGCTTACAGGGGGGTACTATGGCTACACCTTC
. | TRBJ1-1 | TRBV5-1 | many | CASSIQTANTEAFF | TGCGCCAGCAGCATCCAGACAGCGAACACTGAAGCTTTCTTT
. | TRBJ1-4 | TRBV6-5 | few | CASRGGNEKLFF | TGTGCCAGCAGGGGTGGTAATGAAAAACTGTTTTTT